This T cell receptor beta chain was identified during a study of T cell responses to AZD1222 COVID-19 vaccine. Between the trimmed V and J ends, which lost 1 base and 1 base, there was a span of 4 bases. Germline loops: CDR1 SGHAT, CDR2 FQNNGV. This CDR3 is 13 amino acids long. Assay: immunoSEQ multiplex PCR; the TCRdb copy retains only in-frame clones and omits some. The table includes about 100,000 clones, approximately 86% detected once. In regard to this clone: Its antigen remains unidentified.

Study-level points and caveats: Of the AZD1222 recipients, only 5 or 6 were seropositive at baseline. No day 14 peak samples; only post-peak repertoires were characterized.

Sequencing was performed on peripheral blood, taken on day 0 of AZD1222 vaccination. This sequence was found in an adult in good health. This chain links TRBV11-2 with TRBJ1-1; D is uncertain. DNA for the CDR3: TGTGCCAGCAGCTTAGGAAGGAACACTGAAGCTTTCTTT. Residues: CASSLGRNTEAFF.